This T cell receptor (beta chain) was retrieved from a study of T cell clones after liver transplantation. Overall study: TCRbeta sequencing after a pre-transplant mixed lymphocyte reaction identified graft-donor-reactive clones, later tracked in post-transplant blood. Three of eight recipients were HCV-positive; others had non-autoimmune, non-viral indications.

Repertoires were generated with immunoSEQ multiplex PCR, while TCRdb's copy carries only in-frame clones and drops some. The sample includes some 80,000 clones, 84% of them seen just once. CDR1 and CDR2 (germline): SGHTA, FQGNSA. With 4 bases removed from V and 5 bases from J, the gap between germline ends came to 6 bases. This CDR3 is built from 12 residues. The rearrangement links TRBV7-2 to TRBJ1-5; D is perhaps TRBD1 (6 bases). The clonotype comes from a human patient who received a liver transplant. Some T cells may have come from the graft donor. Sequencing was performed on CD4+ T cells from blood, taken 48 months after liver transplant. The CDR3 region has the DNA TGTGCCAGCAGCTACAGGGATCAGCCCCAGCATTTT. Its protein product is CASSYRDQPQHF. The variable domain in full, with the rest retrieved from reference TRBV7-2 and TRBJ1-5, is GAGVSQSPSNKVTEKGKDVELRCDPISGHTALYWYRQSLGQGLEFLIYFQGNSAPDKSGLPSDRFSAERTGGSVSTLTIQRTQQEDSAVYLCASSYRDQPQHFGDGTRLSIL.